The clone carrying this TCR beta chain was counted between two and nine times. This sample is part of a study of cytomegalovirus exposure and HLA in healthy donors. V lost 0 bases, J lost 0 bases, and 6 bases stayed unmatched. Germline loops: CDR1 SGHRS, CDR2 YFSETQ. The CDR3 consists of 18 residues. The PCR employed 60 Vbeta primers together with 13 Jbeta primers. Sequenced by immunoSEQ multiplex PCR; TCRdb stores in-frame clones only, minus some. The table records 150,000 to 200,000 clones, roughly 80% of them present only once. Sample: PBMCs. This TCR derives from a male donor in good health and CMV-seronegative. The rearrangement uses TRBV5-1 and TRBJ2-1; 10 nucleotides match TRBD2. CDR3 loop: CASSLGLAGESSYNEQFF. CDR3 nucleotides: TGCGCCAGCAGCTTGGGTCTAGCGGGGGAAAGCTCCTACAATGAGCAGTTCTTC.